The rows below give T cell receptor beta chains drawn from one sample of a study of control samples from healthy donors and cancer patients. Profiling relied on immunoSEQ multiplex PCR, and the TCRdb table lists in-frame clones only, not all of them. This table holds roughly 190,000 clones. Sequencing input: blood. These TCRs come from a woman aged 25 to 39 in good health. CDR3s include the opening cysteine and the closing phenylalanine or tryptophan. The order of the fields is J gene, V gene, D gene, CDR3 DNA, CDR3 protein. D genes are given only for firm matches.

J gene: TRBJ1-1; V gene: TRBV5-4; D gene: .; CDR3 DNA: TGTGCCAGCAGCCGTAGGGACGGTAACACTGAAGCTTTCTTT; CDR3 protein: CASSRRDGNTEAFF
J gene: TRBJ1-1; V gene: TRBV5-8; D gene: TRBD1; CDR3 DNA: TGTGCCAGCAGCTTGGCAGGGGGTGAAGCTTTCTTT; CDR3 protein: CASSLAGGEAFF
J gene: TRBJ1-2; V gene: TRBV28; D gene: .; CDR3 DNA: TGTGCCAGCAGTACACAGGGAGAGGGCTATGGCTACACCTTC; CDR3 protein: CASSTQGEGYGYTF
J gene: TRBJ1-2; V gene: TRBV12-3/TRBV12-4; D gene: .; CDR3 DNA: TGTGCCAGCAGTTTAGCGCGGGGGGCGGGCTACACCTTC; CDR3 protein: CASSLARGAGYTF
J gene: TRBJ1-6; V gene: TRBV6-1; D gene: .; CDR3 DNA: TGTGCCAGCAGTGACGGGGGGTCCTATAATTCACCCCTCCACTTT; CDR3 protein: CASSDGGSYNSPLHF
J gene: TRBJ2-3; V gene: TRBV6-2/TRBV6-3; D gene: .; CDR3 DNA: TGTGCCAGCAGTTACGGGGGGGCAGGGTATTTT; CDR3 protein: CASSYGGAGYF
J gene: TRBJ2-1; V gene: TRBV12-3/TRBV12-4; D gene: .; CDR3 DNA: TGTGCCAGCAGTTTAGCGCTCACGGGGCAGTTCTTC; CDR3 protein: CASSLALTGQFF
J gene: TRBJ2-5; V gene: TRBV3-1/TRBV3-2; D gene: .; CDR3 DNA: TGTGCCAGCAGCAGTATCAAGGGAAAAGAGACCCAGTACTTC; CDR3 protein: CASSSIKGKETQYF
J gene: TRBJ2-5; V gene: TRBV11-1; D gene: TRBD2; CDR3 DNA: TGTGCCAGCAGCCCGGGGGTAGCGGGGCGTCAAGAGACCCAGTACTTC; CDR3 protein: CASSPGVAGRQETQYF
J gene: TRBJ1-1; V gene: TRBV9; D gene: TRBD1; CDR3 DNA: TGTGCCAGCAGCGTAGAAGGGACAGTGAACACTGAAGCTTTCTTT; CDR3 protein: CASSVEGTVNTEAFF
J gene: TRBJ1-2; V gene: TRBV13; D gene: .; CDR3 DNA: TGTGCCAGCAGCACGGGATTGGAGGGCGGTGGCTACACCTTC; CDR3 protein: CASSTGLEGGGYTF
J gene: TRBJ1-4; V gene: TRBV3-1/TRBV3-2; D gene: .; CDR3 DNA: TGTGCCAGCAGCCAATCCAGGAATAATGAAAAACTGTTTTTT; CDR3 protein: CASSQSRNNEKLFF
J gene: TRBJ2-1; V gene: TRBV7-2; D gene: .; CDR3 DNA: TGTGCCAGCAGCTTAGGGAGCCCAAGCTCCTACAATGAGCAGTTCTTC; CDR3 protein: CASSLGSPSSYNEQFF
J gene: TRBJ1-4; V gene: TRBV27; D gene: .; CDR3 DNA: TGTGCCAGCAGGGGAAAACTGTTTTTT; CDR3 protein: CASRGKLFF
J gene: TRBJ1-5; V gene: TRBV19; D gene: .; CDR3 DNA: TGTGCCAGTAGTGGGCGGTTAAATCAGCCCCAGCATTTT; CDR3 protein: CASSGRLNQPQHF
J gene: TRBJ2-1; V gene: TRBV18; D gene: .; CDR3 DNA: TGTGCCAGCTCACCCTTACCGACCCTGAACAATGAGCAGTTCTTC; CDR3 protein: CASSPLPTLNNEQFF
J gene: TRBJ1-1; V gene: TRBV6-5; D gene: .; CDR3 DNA: TGTGCCAGCAGTAGACAGGCAACTGAAGCTTTCTTT; CDR3 protein: CASSRQATEAFF
J gene: TRBJ1-6; V gene: TRBV28; D gene: .; CDR3 DNA: TGTGCCAGCAGCTCCTATTCTTATAATTCACCCCTCCACTTT; CDR3 protein: CASSSYSYNSPLHF
J gene: TRBJ2-5; V gene: TRBV28; D gene: TRBD1; CDR3 DNA: TGTGCCAGCGCTTACTACTCAGGGGGCTCGGGGGAGACCCAGTACTTC; CDR3 protein: CASAYYSGGSGETQYF
J gene: TRBJ1-6; V gene: TRBV5-4; D gene: .; CDR3 DNA: TGTGCCAGCAGCTTGCAGGGATCGGTTAATTCACCCCTCCACTTT; CDR3 protein: CASSLQGSVNSPLHF
J gene: TRBJ1-5; V gene: TRBV28; D gene: .; CDR3 DNA: TGTGCCAGCAGTTTTTTGGGTTATAGCAATCAGCCCCAGCATTTT; CDR3 protein: CASSFLGYSNQPQHF
J gene: TRBJ2-7; V gene: TRBV9; D gene: .; CDR3 DNA: TGTGCCAGCAGCGTAGTAGGGACCTCGCCCGAGCAGTACTTC; CDR3 protein: CASSVVGTSPEQYF
J gene: TRBJ2-2; V gene: TRBV3-1/TRBV3-2; D gene: TRBD2; CDR3 DNA: TGTGCCAGCAGCCAAGTGGCGGGGGCCGGGGAGCTGTTTTTT; CDR3 protein: CASSQVAGAGELFF
J gene: TRBJ1-2; V gene: TRBV7-9; D gene: .; CDR3 DNA: TGTGCCAGCAGCTCCGTTAGTGGTGCCGGGAGTAGGACCTATGGCTACACCTTC; CDR3 protein: CASSSVSGAGSRTYGYTF
J gene: TRBJ1-1; V gene: TRBV5-1; D gene: .; CDR3 DNA: TGCGCCAGCAGCTCCCCACTGAACACTGAAGCTTTCTTT; CDR3 protein: CASSSPLNTEAFF
J gene: TRBJ1-2; V gene: TRBV19; D gene: TRBD1; CDR3 DNA: TGTGCCAGTAGTCCGTCGACAGGGGGATTTCTAGGCTACACCTTC; CDR3 protein: CASSPSTGGFLGYTF
J gene: TRBJ2-3; V gene: TRBV24-1; D gene: .; CDR3 DNA: TGTGCCACCAGTGATTTGGCAGGGGAGGCCCTCACCACAGATACGCAGTATTTT; CDR3 protein: CATSDLAGEALTTDTQYF
J gene: TRBJ1-1; V gene: TRBV4-1; D gene: TRBD1; CDR3 DNA: TGCGCCAGCAGCCAAGCCCTGGACAGGGAACTGAACACTGAAGCTTTCTTT; CDR3 protein: CASSQALDRELNTEAFF
J gene: TRBJ2-1; V gene: TRBV2; D gene: .; CDR3 DNA: TGTGCCAGCAGTGTCGACAGTTCCTACAATGAGCAGTTCTTC; CDR3 protein: CASSVDSSYNEQFF
J gene: TRBJ2-4; V gene: TRBV5-1; D gene: .; CDR3 DNA: TGCGCCAGCAGCTCCCAGAGAGGGAACATTCAGTACTTC; CDR3 protein: CASSSQRGNIQYF
J gene: TRBJ2-3; V gene: TRBV7-3; D gene: TRBD2; CDR3 DNA: TGTGCCAGCAGCCTTATGGCGGGGGGGACAGATACGCAGTATTTT; CDR3 protein: CASSLMAGGTDTQYF